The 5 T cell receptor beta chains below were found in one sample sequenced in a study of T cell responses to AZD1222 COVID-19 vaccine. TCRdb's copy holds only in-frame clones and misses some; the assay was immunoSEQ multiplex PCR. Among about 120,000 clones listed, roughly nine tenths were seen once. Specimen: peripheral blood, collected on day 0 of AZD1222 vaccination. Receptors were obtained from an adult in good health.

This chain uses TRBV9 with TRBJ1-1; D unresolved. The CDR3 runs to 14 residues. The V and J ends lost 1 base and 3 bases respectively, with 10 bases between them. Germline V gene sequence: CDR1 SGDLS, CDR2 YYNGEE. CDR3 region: CASSVSVLDTEAFF. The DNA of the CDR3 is TGTGCCAGCAGCGTAAGCGTCCTGGACACTGAAGCTTTCTTT.

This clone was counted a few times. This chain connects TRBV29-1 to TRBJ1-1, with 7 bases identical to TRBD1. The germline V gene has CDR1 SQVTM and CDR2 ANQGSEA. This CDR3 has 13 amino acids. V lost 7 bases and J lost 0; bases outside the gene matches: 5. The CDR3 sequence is CSATDRVNTEAFF. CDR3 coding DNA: TGCAGCGCTACAGACAGGGTGAACACTGAAGCTTTCTTT.

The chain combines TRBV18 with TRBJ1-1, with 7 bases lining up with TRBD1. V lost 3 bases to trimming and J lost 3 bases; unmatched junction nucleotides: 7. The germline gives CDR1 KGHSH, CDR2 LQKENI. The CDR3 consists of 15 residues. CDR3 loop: CASSPLGRGDTEAFF. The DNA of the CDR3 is TGTGCCAGCTCACCGCTCGGCAGGGGGGACACTGAAGCTTTCTTT.

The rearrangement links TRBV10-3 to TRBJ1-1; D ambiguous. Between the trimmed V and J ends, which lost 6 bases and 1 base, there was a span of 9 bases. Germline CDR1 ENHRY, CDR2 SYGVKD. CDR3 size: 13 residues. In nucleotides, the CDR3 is TGTGCCATCAGAGGCCAGGAGAACACTGAAGCTTTCTTT. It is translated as CAIRGQENTEAFF.

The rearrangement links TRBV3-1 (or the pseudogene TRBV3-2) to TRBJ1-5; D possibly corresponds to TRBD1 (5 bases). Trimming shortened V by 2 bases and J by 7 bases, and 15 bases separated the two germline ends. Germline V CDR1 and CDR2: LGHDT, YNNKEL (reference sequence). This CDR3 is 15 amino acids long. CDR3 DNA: TGTGCCAGCAGCCAAACCTGGGACCGTGAGCAGCCCCAGCATTTT. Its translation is CASSQTWDREQPQHF.